This T cell receptor beta chain stems from a study of technical replicates of blood from a handful of donors (dated by TCRdb to the late 2010s). The library was obtained by the immunoSEQ multiplex PCR assay. TCRdb stores this immuneACCESS table with in-frame sequences only. Part of the clones is absent; in the studies checked, under half of the shortfall reflects unresolved V genes, and no reason is known for the rest. The sample profile shows about 74,000 clones; over 90% of them were found once. Jointly, the top ten make up roughly 0.26% of the sample. CDR1 and CDR2 (MDHEN, SYDVKM) derive from the germline V gene. The CDR3 starts with the cysteine, ends with the phenylalanine, and has 17 residues. CDR3 DNA only is kept here, 51 bases in frame from base 1. V and J are truncated by 2 bases and 4 bases respectively, leaving an intervening sequence of 20 bases. With regard to this clone: There is no known antigen for this receptor. The input lacks base qualities; no much larger clone sits a single base away.

The sample comprised T cells isolated from PBMCs. Recombination linked TRBV28 to TRBJ1-1; tentative D gene TRBD1, with 5 bases matching. This sequence was found in a human donor in good health. CDR3 reads: CASSLTGGAGGSTEAFF. Here is the DNA: TGTGCCAGCAGTTTAACTGGTGGGGCCGGGGGTAGCACTGAAGCTTTCTTT.